What follows are 5 T cell receptor beta chains derived from one specimen sequenced in a study of T-cell memory formation after mild COVID-19. TCRdb called the 5' RACE reads again in MiXCR, with one record for every CDR3 protein. The table has hundreds of thousands of distinct CDR3 sequences, around 28% seen once; the top ten hold roughly 12%. Source material: PBMCs or a T cell subset sorted from them (not recorded which). These receptors originate from an adult woman who had mild COVID-19 (a few samples of this study predate the infection). Cell type and time point are not known.

In this sample, this clonotype turned up once. As DNA, the CDR3 is TGTGCCAGCAGCTTAGATCTTGACGGGGGGGCCTTTTACAATGAGCAGTTCTTC. Protein product: CASSLDLDGGAFYNEQFF. The chain employs TRBV11-2 and TRBJ2-1, with 8 bases identical to TRBD2. Per the germline V gene, CDR1 is SGHAT and CDR2 is FQNNGV. The CDR3 covers 18 residues. The trim removed 0 bases at V and 4 bases at J, leaving 11 bases unmatched.

This clonotype showed up just a few times. The chain couples TRBV5-1 to TRBJ2-1; TRBD2 matches 11 bases. V dropped 0 bases and J dropped 3; count of bases not matched to a gene: 8. From germline, CDR1 is SGHRS and CDR2 YFSETQ. The CDR3 runs 18 residues. The CDR3 reads CASSLAGLAGIRYNEQFF. Here the CDR3 DNA reads TGCGCCAGCAGCTTGGCCGGACTAGCGGGTATCCGCTACAATGAGCAGTTCTTC.

The chain combines TRBV5-1 with TRBJ2-1; unclear D gene. The CDR3 sequence is 12 residues long. CDR1 SGHRS and CDR2 YFSETQ come from the germline V gene. V dropped 4 bases and J dropped 3 bases, with 5 bases sitting between them. The CDR3 loop is CASSANYNEQFF. CDR3 sequence (DNA): TGCGCCAGCAGCGCCAACTACAATGAGCAGTTCTTC. The variable domain in full, with the rest retrieved from reference TRBV5-1 and TRBJ2-1, is KAGVTQTPRYLIKTRGQQVTLSCSPISGHRSVSWYQQTPGQGLQFLFEYFSETQRNKGNFPGRFSGRQFSNSRSEMNVSTLELGDSALYLCASSANYNEQFFGPGTRLTVL.

The chain uses TRBV5-1 and TRBJ1-1; D is uncertain. Germline-derived CDR1 and CDR2 are SGHRS and YFSETQ. Trimming stripped 4 bases from V and 5 bases from J, with 12 bases between. This CDR3 has 13 residues. For the CDR3, the DNA is TGCGCCAGCAGCATAGTACGCGGGACTGAAGCTTTCTTT. This translates into CASSIVRGTEAFF.

The chain is built from TRBV12-3 or TRBV12-4 and TRBJ1-1, with D unclear. CDR3 size: 15 residues. V lost 4 bases and J lost 0, with 12 bases in between. CDR3 DNA sequence: TGTGCCAGCAGTTCGGTGGGTCCGGTGAACACTGAAGCTTTCTTT. It is translated as CASSSVGPVNTEAFF.